This entry is about one T cell receptor beta chain. No antigen is known for it. The data stem from a study of shared clonotypes between healthy human individuals. Study-level points and caveats: Clonotype sharing levels among donors were expected to vary with sequencing depth.

An approximately 200 ng quantity of DNA, 25,000 to 30,000 T cell genomes, went into the sorted-subset replicate PCRs. Libraries were prepared by immunoSEQ multiplex PCR; TCRdb keeps only in-frame clonotypes and omits some of them. This table has around 1 million clones, about 80% appearing once. Input material: memory CD4+ T cells sorted from blood. The subset is: CD45RA-negative fraction. The receptor comes from a man between 18 and 35 years old in good health.

CDR3: CASSSPSPDTQYF. The CDR3, as DNA: TGCGCCAGCAGCTCGCCGTCCCCAGATACGCAGTATTTT. V and J are TRBV5-1 and TRBJ2-3; D not resolved. CDR3 length: 13 amino acids. V lost 3 bases and J lost 4, with 9 bases in between. Germline values: CDR1 SGHRS, CDR2 YFSETQ.